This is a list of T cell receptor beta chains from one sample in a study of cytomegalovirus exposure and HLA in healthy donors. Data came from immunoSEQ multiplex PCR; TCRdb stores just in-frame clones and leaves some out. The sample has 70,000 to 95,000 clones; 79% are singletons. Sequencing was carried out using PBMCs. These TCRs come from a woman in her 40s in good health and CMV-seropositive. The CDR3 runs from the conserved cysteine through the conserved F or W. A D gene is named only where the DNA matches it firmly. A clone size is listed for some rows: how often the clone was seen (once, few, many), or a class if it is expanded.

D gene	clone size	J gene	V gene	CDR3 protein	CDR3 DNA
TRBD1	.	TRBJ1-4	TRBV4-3	CASSQSGGNEKLFF	TGCGCCAGCAGCCAATCAGGGGGTAATGAAAAACTGTTTTTT
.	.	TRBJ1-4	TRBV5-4	CASSGSSGGLGEKLFF	TGTGCCAGCAGCGGATCTTCGGGGGGCTTGGGGGAAAAACTGTTTTTT
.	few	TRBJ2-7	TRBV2	CASSNPDYNYEQYF	TGTGCCAGCAGTAACCCGGACTACAACTACGAGCAGTACTTC
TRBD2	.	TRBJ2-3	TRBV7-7	CASSAGLAGGRDTQYF	TGTGCTAGCAGCGCGGGACTAGCGGGGGGGCGGGATACGCAGTATTTT
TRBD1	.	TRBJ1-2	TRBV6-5	CASSYSRTGTYGYTF	TGTGCCAGCAGTTACTCGAGGACAGGTACCTATGGCTACACCTTC
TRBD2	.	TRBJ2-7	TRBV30	CAWTRGLTSGRARGYEQYF	TGTGCCTGGACAAGGGGACTGACTAGCGGGAGGGCCAGGGGGTACGAGCAGTACTTC
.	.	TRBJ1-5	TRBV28	CASVPAGGDQPQHF	TGTGCCAGCGTACCCGCTGGGGGGGATCAGCCCCAGCATTTT
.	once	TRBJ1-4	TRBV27	CASSTAENEKLFF	TGTGCCAGCAGTACAGCCGAGAATGAAAAACTGTTTTTT
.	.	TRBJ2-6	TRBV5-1	CASSPSGANVLTF	TGCGCCAGCAGCCCATCTGGGGCCAACGTCCTGACTTTC
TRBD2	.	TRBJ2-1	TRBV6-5	CASGPERGNEQFF	TGTGCCAGCGGGCCTGAGCGGGGCAATGAGCAGTTCTTC
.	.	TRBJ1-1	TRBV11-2	CASSLGANTEAFF	TGTGCCAGCAGCTTAGGGGCCAACACTGAAGCTTTCTTT
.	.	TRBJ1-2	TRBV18	CASSPDSARVGYTF	TGTGCCAGCTCACCCGACAGCGCTCGGGTAGGCTACACCTTC
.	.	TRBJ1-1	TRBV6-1	CASSYTGHGTEAFF	TGTGCCAGCAGCTATACGGGACATGGCACTGAAGCTTTCTTT
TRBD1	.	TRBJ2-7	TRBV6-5	CASSYRDSSYEQYF	TGTGCCAGCAGTTACCGGGACAGTTCCTACGAGCAGTACTTC
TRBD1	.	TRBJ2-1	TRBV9	CASSGDRGGYNEQFF	TGTGCCAGCAGCGGAGACAGGGGTGGCTACAATGAGCAGTTCTTC
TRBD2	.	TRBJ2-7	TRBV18	CASSPPSIGGEQYF	TGTGCCAGCTCACCACCGAGCATCGGGGGGGAGCAGTACTTC
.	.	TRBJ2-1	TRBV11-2	CASSRAGIDEQFF	TGTGCCAGCAGCCGTGCGGGGATTGATGAGCAGTTCTTC
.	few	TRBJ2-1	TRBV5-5	CASSLQGTAEQFF	TGTGCCAGCAGCTTGCAGGGAACCGCTGAGCAGTTCTTC
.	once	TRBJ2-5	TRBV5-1	CASRQGARETQYF	TGCGCCAGCAGACAGGGAGCGCGGGAGACCCAGTACTTC
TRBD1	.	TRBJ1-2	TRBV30	CAWSVLSGRGDYGYTF	TGTGCCTGGAGTGTACTTTCAGGCAGGGGGGACTATGGCTACACCTTC
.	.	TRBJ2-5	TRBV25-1	CASSRTGIGETQYF	TGTGCCAGCAGTAGAACAGGGATCGGAGAGACCCAGTACTTC
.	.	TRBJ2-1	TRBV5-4	CASGSSPSYNEQFF	TGTGCCAGCGGCTCATCCCCATCCTACAATGAGCAGTTCTTC